A selection of T cell receptor beta chains follows, all from one sample in a study of glioma-infiltrating T cells after dendritic cell vaccination. Generated by immunoSEQ multiplex PCR, the TCRdb table keeps only in-frame clones and is missing some. The sample records 75,000 to 95,000 clones, 70% to 90% being singletons. This sample comprised blood, obtained after dendritic cell vaccination. These receptors all come from a human donor with glioblastoma. CDR3s leave out the opening cysteine and the closing phenylalanine or tryptophan. For some rows the clone size is stated as once, few or many, or as a class when expanded; others skip it.

>.|TRBV15|TRBJ2-3
ATSRATGGGKADTQY
>.|TRBV6-4|TRBJ2-2
ASSATSGDNTGELF
>.|TRBV4-1|TRBJ2-6
ASSQDRGPGANVLT
>.|TRBV9|TRBJ2-3
ASSVGSSGGGDTQY
>.|TRBV10-3|TRBJ1-1
AISDHRSRDTEAF
>.|TRBV6-1|TRBJ2-2
ASREDRGYTGELF
>.|TRBV27|TRBJ1-1
ASSLHGQGAPTAF
>.|TRBV5-5|TRBJ1-2
ASRGDVGLYGYT
>.|TRBV11-3|TRBJ1-1
ASSRGATEAF
>.|TRBV15|TRBJ1-2
ATSRVVRRTSYGYT
>few|TRBV2|TRBJ2-3
ASEGSGGQDTQY
>few|TRBV7-2|TRBJ1-2
ASSLLGRGRNDGYT
>.|TRBV30|TRBJ2-1
AWSPGLAVLYNEQF
>.|TRBV6-1|TRBJ1-1
ASRSDRNTEAF
>.|TRBV15|TRBJ2-1
ATSRDSSGRSRRNEQF
>.|TRBV29-1|TRBJ2-7
SVLPAGSYEQY
>few|TRBV6-1|TRBJ1-5
ASSAGTGKGQPQH
>.|TRBV15|TRBJ1-3
ATSRGGEAGNTIY
>few|TRBV19|TRBJ2-2
ASSIGPSGRFGGELF
>.|TRBV5-1|TRBJ2-5
ASSSEGAKGETQY
>once|TRBV13|TRBJ1-5
ASSLGRGVNQPQH
>.|TRBV27|TRBJ2-5
ASSLRQGGEETQY
>once|TRBV5-1|TRBJ1-5
ASSLARDQPQH
>.|TRBV6-1|TRBJ2-5
ASWPGTYQETQY
>.|TRBV5-1|TRBJ1-1
ASSLGFGQEAF